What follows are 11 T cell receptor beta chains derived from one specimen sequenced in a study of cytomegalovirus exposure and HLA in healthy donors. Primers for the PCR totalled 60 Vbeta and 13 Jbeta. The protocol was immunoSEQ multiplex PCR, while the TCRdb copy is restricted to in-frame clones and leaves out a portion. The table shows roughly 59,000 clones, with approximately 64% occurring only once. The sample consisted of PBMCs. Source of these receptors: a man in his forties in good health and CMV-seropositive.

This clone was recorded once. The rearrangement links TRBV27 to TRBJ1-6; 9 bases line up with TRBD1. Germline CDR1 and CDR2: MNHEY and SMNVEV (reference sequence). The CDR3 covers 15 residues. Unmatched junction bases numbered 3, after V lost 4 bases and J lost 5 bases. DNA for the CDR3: TGTGCCAGCAGTTCACAGGGGGCGAATAATTCACCCCTCCACTTT. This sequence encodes CASSSQGANNSPLHF.

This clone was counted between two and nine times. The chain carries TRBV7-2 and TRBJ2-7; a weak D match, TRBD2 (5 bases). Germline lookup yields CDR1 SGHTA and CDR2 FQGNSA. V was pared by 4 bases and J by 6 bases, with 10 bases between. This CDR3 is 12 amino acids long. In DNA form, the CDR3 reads TGTGCCAGCAGCTCCTACAGCGGCGAGCAGTACTTC. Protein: CASSSYSGEQYF.

CDR3 region: CASSSAGGNEAFF. CDR3 DNA: TGTGCCAGCAGCTCCGCCGGGGGAAATGAAGCTTTCTTT. This rearrangement joins TRBV11-2 to TRBJ1-1, with TRBD1 as a possible D gene (5 bases). The CDR3 runs 13 residues. The germline V gene encodes CDR1 SGHAT and CDR2 FQNNGV. The ends were cut back, 4 bases at V and 7 bases at J, with 13 bases in the middle.

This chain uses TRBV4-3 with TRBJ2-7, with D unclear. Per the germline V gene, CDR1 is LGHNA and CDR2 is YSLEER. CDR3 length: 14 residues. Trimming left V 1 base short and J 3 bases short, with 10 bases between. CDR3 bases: TGCGCCAGCAGCCAAGCGTTGACGGGCTACGAGCAGTACTTC. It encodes CASSQALTGYEQYF.

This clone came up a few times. CDR3 nucleotides: TGTGCCAGCAGCTTAGTGGGAAGTCGGGGAACGCAGTATTTT. Its translation is CASSLVGSRGTQYF. The chain carries TRBV7-8 and TRBJ2-3; D may be TRBD2 (5 bases). Germline-derived CDR1 and CDR2 are SGHVS and FQNEAQ. The CDR3 loop spans 14 amino acids. Deletions cut 1 base from V and 9 bases from J, with 14 bases between. The full variable domain, rest sourced from reference TRBV7-8 and TRBJ2-3, is GAGVSQSPRYKVAKRGQDVALRCDPISGHVSLFWYQQALGQGPEFLTYFQNEAQLDKSGLPSDRFFAERPEGSVSTLKIQRTQQEDSAVYLCASSLVGSRGTQYFGPGTRLTVL.

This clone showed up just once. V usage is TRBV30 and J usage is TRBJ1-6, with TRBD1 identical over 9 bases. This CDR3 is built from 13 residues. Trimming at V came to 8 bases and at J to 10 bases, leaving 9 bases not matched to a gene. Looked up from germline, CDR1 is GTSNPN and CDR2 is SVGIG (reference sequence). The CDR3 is CAGRTGDGSPLHF. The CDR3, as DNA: TGTGCCGGACGGACAGGGGATGGATCACCCCTCCACTTT.

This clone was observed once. The CDR3 DNA follows: TGCAGCGTTAGCCTCCCGAGCTATGGCTACACCTTC. This sequence encodes CSVSLPSYGYTF. The rearrangement joins TRBV29-1 to TRBJ1-2, with unresolved D. This CDR3 comprises 12 residues. Per germline, CDR1 SQVTM and CDR2 ANQGSEA. With 5 bases removed from V and 4 bases from J, the gap between germline ends came to 11 bases. Filled out from reference TRBV29-1 and TRBJ1-2, the complete variable domain reads SAVISQKPSRDICQRGTSLTIQCQVDSQVTMMFWYRQQPGQSLTLIATANQGSEATYESGFVIDKFPISRPNLTFSTLTVSNMSPEDSSIYLCSVSLPSYGYTFGSGTRLTVV.

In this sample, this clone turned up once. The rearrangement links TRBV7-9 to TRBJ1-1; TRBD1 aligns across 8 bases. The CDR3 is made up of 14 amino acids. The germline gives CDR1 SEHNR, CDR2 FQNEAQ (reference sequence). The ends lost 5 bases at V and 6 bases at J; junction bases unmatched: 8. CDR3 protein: CASSQEGQVSEAFF. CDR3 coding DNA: TGTGCCAGCAGCCAAGAGGGACAGGTTTCTGAAGCTTTCTTT.

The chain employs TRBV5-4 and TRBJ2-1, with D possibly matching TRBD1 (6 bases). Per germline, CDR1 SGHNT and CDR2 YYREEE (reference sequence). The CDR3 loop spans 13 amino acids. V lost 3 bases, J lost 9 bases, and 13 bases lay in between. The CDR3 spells CASSYSRGGEQFF. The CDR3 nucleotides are TGTGCCAGCAGCTACAGCAGGGGTGGTGAGCAGTTCTTC.

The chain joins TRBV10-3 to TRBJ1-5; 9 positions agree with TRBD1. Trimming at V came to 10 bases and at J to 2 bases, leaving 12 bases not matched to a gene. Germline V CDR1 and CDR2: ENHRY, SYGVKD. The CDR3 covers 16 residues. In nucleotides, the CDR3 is TGTGCCACCAATAACAGGGGGCTGGGGGGCAATCAGCCCCAGCATTTT. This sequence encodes CATNNRGLGGNQPQHF.

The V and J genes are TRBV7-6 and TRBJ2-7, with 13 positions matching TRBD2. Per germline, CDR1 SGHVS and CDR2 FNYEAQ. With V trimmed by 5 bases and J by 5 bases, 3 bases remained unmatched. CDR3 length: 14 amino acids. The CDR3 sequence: CASSQLAGGNEQYF. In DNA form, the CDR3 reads TGTGCCAGCAGCCAACTAGCGGGAGGGAACGAGCAGTACTTC. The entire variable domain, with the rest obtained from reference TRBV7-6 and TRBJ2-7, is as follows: GAGVSQSPRYKVTKRGQDVALRCDPISGHVSLYWYRQALGQGPEFLTYFNYEAQQDKSGLPNDRFSAERPEGSISTLTIQRTEQRDSAMYRCASSQLAGGNEQYFGPGTRLTVT.